This T cell receptor beta chain was observed in a study of shared clonotypes between healthy human individuals. Findings and caveats of the study: Naive CD4 clonotype sharing across several donors was approximately 5%. Rarefaction exposed incomplete sorted-subset sequencing despite large depth.

The CDR3 length is 16 residues. CDR1 SGHRS and CDR2 YFSETQ come from the germline V gene. Unmatched junction bases numbered 5, after V lost 0 bases and J lost 4 bases. In regard to this clone: The antigen remains undetermined.

Data came from immunoSEQ multiplex PCR; TCRdb stores just in-frame clones and leaves some out. Seen here are fewer than 2.5 million clones, 93% observed once, and the top ten hold more than 0.35%. The specimen was naive CD4+ T cells from PBMCs. The subset: CD45RA+ positively selected. This chain connects TRBV5-1 to TRBJ2-2; 8 bases line up with TRBD1. The sequence came from a man between 18 and 35 years old in good health. Some clones in this sample may be carry-over from other donors' samples. CDR3 nucleotide sequence: TGCGCCAGCAGCTTGGAGGACAGGGCGATCACCGGGGAGCTGTTTTTT. Residues: CASSLEDRAITGELFF.